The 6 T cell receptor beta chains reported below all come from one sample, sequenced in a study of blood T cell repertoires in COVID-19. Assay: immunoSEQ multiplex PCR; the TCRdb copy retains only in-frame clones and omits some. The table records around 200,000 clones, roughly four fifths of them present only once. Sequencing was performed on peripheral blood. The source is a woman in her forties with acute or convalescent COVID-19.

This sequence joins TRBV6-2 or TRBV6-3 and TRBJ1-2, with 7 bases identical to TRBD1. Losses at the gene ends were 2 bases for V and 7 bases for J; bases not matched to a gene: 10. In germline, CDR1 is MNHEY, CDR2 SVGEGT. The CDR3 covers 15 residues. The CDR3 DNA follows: TGTGCCAGCAGTTACACCCTCGGACAGGCCTTTGGCTACACCTTC. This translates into CASSYTLGQAFGYTF.

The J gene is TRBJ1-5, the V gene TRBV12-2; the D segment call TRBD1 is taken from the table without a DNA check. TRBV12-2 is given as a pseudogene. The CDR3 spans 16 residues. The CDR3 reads CASRLWRQLSNQPQHF. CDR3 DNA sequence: TGTGCAAGTCGCTTATGGCGACAGCTCTCTAATCAGCCCCAGCATTTT.

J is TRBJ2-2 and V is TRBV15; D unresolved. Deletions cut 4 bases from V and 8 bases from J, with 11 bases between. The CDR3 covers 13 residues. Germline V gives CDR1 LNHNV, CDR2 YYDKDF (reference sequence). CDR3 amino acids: CATSTVNWGELFF. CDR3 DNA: TGTGCCACCAGCACAGTTAATTGGGGGGAGCTGTTTTTT.

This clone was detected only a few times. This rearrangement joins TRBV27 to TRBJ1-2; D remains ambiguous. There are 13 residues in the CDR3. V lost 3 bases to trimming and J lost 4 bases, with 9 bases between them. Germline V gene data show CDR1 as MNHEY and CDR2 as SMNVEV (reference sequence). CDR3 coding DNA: TGTGCCAGCAGTTTCGGGGTTGGCTATGGCTACACCTTC. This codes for CASSFGVGYGYTF.

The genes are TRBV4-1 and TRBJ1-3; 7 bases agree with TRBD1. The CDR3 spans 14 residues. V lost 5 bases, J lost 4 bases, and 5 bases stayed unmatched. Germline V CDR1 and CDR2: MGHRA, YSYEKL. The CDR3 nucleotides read TGCGCCAGCAGCTTGATAGGGGGCGGAAACACCATATATTTT. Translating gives CASSLIGGGNTIYF.

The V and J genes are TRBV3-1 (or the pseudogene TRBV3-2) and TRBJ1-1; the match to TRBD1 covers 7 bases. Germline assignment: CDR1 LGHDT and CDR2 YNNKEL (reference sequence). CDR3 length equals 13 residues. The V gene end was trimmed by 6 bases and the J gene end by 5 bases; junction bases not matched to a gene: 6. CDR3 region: CASRATGRTEAFF. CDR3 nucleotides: TGTGCCAGCAGAGCGACAGGGCGGACTGAAGCTTTCTTT.